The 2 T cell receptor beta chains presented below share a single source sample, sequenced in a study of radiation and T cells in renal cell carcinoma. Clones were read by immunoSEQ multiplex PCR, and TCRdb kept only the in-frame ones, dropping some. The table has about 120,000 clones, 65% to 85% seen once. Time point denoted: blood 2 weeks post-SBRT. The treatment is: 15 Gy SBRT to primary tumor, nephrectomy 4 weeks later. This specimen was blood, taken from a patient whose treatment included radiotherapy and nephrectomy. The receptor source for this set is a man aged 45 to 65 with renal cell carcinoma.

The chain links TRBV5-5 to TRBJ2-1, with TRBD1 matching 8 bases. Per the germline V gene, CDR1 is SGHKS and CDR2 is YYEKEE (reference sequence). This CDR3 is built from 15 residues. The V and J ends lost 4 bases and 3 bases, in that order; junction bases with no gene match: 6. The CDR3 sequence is CASSPGQGSYNEQFF. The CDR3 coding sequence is TGTGCCAGCAGCCCTGGACAGGGCAGCTACAATGAGCAGTTCTTC.

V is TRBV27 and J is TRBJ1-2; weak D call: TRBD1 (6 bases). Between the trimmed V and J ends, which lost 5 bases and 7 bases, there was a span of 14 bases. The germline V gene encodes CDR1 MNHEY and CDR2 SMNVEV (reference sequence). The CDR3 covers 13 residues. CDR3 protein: CASSPQQGGGYTF. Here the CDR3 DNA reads TGTGCCAGCAGTCCGCAACAGGGAGGTGGCTACACCTTC.